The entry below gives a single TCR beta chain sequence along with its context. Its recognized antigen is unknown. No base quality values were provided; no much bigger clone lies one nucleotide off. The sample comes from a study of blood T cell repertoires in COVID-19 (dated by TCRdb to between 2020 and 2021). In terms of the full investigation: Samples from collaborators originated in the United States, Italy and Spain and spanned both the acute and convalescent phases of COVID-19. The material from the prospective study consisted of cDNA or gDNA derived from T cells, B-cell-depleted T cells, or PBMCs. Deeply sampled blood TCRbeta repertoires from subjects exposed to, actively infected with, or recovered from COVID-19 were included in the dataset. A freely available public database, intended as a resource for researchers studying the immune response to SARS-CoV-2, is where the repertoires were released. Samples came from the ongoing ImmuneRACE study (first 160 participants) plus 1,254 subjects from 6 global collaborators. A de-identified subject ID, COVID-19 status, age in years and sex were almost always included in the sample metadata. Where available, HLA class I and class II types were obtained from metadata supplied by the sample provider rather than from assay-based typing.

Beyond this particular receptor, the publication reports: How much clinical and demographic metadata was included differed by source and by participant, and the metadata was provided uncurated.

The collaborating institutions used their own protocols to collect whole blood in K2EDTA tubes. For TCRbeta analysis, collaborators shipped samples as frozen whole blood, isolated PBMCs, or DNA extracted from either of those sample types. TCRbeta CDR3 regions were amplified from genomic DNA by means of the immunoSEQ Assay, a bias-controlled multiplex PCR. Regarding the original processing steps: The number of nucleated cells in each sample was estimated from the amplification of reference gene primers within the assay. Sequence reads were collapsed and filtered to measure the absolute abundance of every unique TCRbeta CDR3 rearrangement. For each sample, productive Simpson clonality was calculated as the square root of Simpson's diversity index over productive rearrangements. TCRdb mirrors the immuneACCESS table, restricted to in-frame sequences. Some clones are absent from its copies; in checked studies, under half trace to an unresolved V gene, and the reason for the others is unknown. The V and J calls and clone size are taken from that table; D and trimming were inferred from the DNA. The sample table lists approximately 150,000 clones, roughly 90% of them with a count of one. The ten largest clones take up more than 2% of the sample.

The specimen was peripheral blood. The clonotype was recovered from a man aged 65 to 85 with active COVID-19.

The DNA sequence follows: TGTGCCAGCAGCTTGGCCCCGGACAGTTCCTACGAGCAGTACTTC. Its protein product is CASSLAPDSSYEQYF. This receptor chain uses TRBV5-6 and TRBJ2-7; the D gene is perhaps TRBD1, on 6 matching bases. Inclusive of the bounding cysteine and phenylalanine, the CDR3 is 15 residues long. Just CDR3 DNA is preserved here, 45 bases in frame from base 1. V gives up 0 bases and J gives up 1 base, and the segment between their germline ends measures 11 bases. CDR1 and CDR2, looked up from the germline V gene, are SGHDT and YYEEEE.